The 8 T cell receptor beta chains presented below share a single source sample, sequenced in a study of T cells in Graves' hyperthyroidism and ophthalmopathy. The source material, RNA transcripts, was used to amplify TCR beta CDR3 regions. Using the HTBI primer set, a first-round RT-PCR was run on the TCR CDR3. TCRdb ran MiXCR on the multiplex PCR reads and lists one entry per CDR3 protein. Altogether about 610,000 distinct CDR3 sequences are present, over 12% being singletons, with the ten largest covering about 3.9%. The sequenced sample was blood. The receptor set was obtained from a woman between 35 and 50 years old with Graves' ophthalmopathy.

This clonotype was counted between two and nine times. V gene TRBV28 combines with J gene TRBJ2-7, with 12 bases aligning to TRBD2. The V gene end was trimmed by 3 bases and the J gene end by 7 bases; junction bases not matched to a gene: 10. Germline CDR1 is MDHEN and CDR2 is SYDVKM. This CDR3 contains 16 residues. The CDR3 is CASSLDPSGRADEQYF. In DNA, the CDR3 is TGTGCCAGCAGTTTGGACCCTAGCGGGAGGGCCGATGAGCAGTACTTC.

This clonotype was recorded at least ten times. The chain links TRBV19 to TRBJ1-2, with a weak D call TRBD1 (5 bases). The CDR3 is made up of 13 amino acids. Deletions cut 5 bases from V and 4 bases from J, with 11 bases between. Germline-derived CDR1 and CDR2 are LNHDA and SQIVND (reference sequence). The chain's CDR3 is CASSLRQSYGYTF. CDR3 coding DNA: TGTGCCAGTAGTCTCCGACAGAGCTATGGCTACACCTTC.

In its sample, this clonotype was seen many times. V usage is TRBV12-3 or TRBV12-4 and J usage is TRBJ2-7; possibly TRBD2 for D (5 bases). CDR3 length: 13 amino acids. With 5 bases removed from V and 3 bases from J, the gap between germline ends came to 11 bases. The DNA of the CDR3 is TGTGCCAGCAGTACCGAACTAGACTACGAGCAGTACTTC. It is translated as CASSTELDYEQYF.

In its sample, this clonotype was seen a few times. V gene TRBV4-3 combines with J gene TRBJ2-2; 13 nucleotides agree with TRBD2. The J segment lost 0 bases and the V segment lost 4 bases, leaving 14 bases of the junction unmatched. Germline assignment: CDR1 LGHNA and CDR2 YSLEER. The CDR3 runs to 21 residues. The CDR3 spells CASSPLGLAGVSGSNTGELFF. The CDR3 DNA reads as TGCGCCAGCAGCCCCTTAGGACTAGCGGGAGTTTCAGGCTCGAACACCGGGGAGCTGTTTTTT.

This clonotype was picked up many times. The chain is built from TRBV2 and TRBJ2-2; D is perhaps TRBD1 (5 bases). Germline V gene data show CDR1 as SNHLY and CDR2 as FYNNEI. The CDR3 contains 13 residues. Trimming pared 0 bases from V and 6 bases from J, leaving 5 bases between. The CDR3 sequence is CASSEAGPGELFF. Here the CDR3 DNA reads TGTGCCAGCAGTGAAGCGGGGCCCGGGGAGCTGTTTTTT.

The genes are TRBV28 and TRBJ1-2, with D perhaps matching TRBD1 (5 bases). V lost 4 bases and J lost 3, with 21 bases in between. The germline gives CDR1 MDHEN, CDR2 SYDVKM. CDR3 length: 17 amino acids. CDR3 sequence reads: CASSSLSTGRDHYGYTF. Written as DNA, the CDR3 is TGTGCCAGCAGTTCCCTCTCTACAGGCAGGGATCACTATGGCTACACCTTC.

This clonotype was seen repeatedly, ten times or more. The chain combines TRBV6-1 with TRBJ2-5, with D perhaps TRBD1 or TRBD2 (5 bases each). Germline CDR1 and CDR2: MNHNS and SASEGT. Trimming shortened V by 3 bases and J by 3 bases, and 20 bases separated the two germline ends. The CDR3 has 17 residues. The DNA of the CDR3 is TGTGCCAGCAGTGAGTTCGGGGTCGGGCAGGGCGAAGAGACCCAGTACTTC. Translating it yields CASSEFGVGQGEETQYF.

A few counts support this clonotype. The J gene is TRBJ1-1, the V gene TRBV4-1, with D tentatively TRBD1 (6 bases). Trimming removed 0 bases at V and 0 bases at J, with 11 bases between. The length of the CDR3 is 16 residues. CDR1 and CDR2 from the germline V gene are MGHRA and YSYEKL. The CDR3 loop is CASSQETGTMNTEAFF. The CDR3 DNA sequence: TGCGCCAGCAGCCAAGAGACAGGAACCATGAACACTGAAGCTTTCTTT.